The 29 T cell receptor beta chains given below trace back to one sample, sequenced in a study of blood T cell repertoires in COVID-19. Generated by immunoSEQ multiplex PCR, the TCRdb table keeps only in-frame clones and is missing some. The sample holds approximately 270,000 clones; around 88% are singletons and the top ten take roughly 6.8%. Sequenced sample: peripheral blood. The source is a woman aged 25-40 years with COVID-19, enrolled during active disease.

The chain links TRBV5-4 to TRBJ1-2, with D maybe TRBD1 (5 bases). The V end was cut by 4 bases, the J end by 2 bases, with 9 bases between. The CDR3 is 13 amino acids. Germline loops: CDR1 SGHNT, CDR2 YYREEE (reference sequence). The CDR3: CASSDRANYGYTF. The CDR3 DNA reads as TGTGCCAGCAGCGACAGAGCCAACTATGGCTACACCTTC.

This chain uses TRBV18 with TRBJ2-7; D is possibly TRBD1 (5 bases). Germline CDR1 is KGHSH and CDR2 is LQKENI. The length of the CDR3 is 13 residues. The V gene lost 3 bases and the J gene lost 3 bases, with 9 bases spanning the gap. The CDR3 sequence is CASSPSDSYEQYF. CDR3 DNA: TGTGCCAGCTCACCTTCCGACAGCTACGAGCAGTACTTC.

The chain links TRBV10-2 to TRBJ2-1; D perhaps matches TRBD1 (5 bases). The CDR3 runs to 14 residues. CDR1 is WSHSY, CDR2 SAAADI, per germline. Trimming removed 6 bases at V and 8 bases at J, with 17 bases between. DNA for the CDR3: TGCGCCAGCAGGGAATGGCAGGGTGATCATGAGCAGTTCTTC. Translated, it gives CASREWQGDHEQFF.

V is TRBV6-1 and J is TRBJ1-2; 8 positions agree with TRBD1. The CDR3 covers 14 residues. Per the germline V gene, CDR1 is MNHNS and CDR2 is SASEGT. V gave up 0 bases and J gave up 8 bases; unmatched junction bases: 5. The DNA of the CDR3 is TGTGCCAGCAGTGAAGCAGACAGGGGCAACGGCTACACCTTC. Encoded protein: CASSEADRGNGYTF.

The rearrangement joins TRBV19 to TRBJ1-6; no clear D gene. This CDR3 is 14 amino acids long. Trimming took 3 bases from V and 4 from J, leaving 7 bases between them. Germline assignment: CDR1 LNHDA and CDR2 SQIVND (reference sequence). The CDR3 DNA reads as TGTGCCAGTAGTATTACAGAGTATAATTCACCCCTCCACTTT. This codes for CASSITEYNSPLHF. Filled out from reference TRBV19 and TRBJ1-6, the complete variable domain reads DGGITQSPKYLFRKEGQNVTLSCEQNLNHDAMYWYRQDPGQGLRLIYYSQIVNDFQKGDIAEGYSVSREKKESFPLTVTSAQKNPTAFYLCASSITEYNSPLHFGNGTRLTVT.

V is TRBV4-2 and J is TRBJ1-6, with D maybe TRBD1 (6 bases). The CDR3 is made up of 18 amino acids. Trimming took 0 bases from V and 5 from J, leaving 17 bases between them. Germline V gene sequence: CDR1 LGHNA, CDR2 YNFKEQ. CDR3 in DNA: TGTGCCAGCAGCCAAGAGTGGGGGGCGGGGGGTAATAATTCACCCCTCCACTTT. It translates to CASSQEWGAGGNNSPLHF.

The genes are TRBV12-5 and TRBJ2-5; 11 bases fit TRBD2. The CDR3 is 18 amino acids. Germline CDR1 LGHNT, CDR2 FRNRAP. V gave up 2 bases and J gave up 0 bases; unmatched junction bases: 8. The CDR3 sequence: CASGLRLAGLADQETQYF. In nucleotides, the CDR3 is TGTGCTAGTGGTTTGAGGTTAGCGGGACTAGCGGACCAAGAGACCCAGTACTTC.

This clone appeared a few times. This specimen includes other DNA sequences encoding the same CDR3. The V gene is TRBV7-9, the J gene TRBJ1-2; no clear D. Germline CDR1 reads SEHNR; CDR2 reads FQNEAQ (reference sequence). This CDR3 region has 14 residues. Between the trimmed V and J ends, which lost 1 base and 2 bases, there was a span of 8 bases. DNA of the CDR3: TGTGCCAGCAGCTTAGGCGGTGCGAACTATGGCTACACCTTC. Translation: CASSLGGANYGYTF.

The rearrangement joins TRBV12-3 or TRBV12-4 to TRBJ2-4; D is possibly TRBD2 (5 bases). Deletions cut 3 bases from V and 8 bases from J, with 11 bases between. CDR3 length: 13 amino acids. The CDR3 DNA reads TGTGCCAGCAGTTTGCAAACCGGGGACATTCAGTACTTC. Translated, it gives CASSLQTGDIQYF.

The chain has TRBV5-1 and TRBJ2-1; D perhaps matches TRBD2 (6 bases). This CDR3 has 16 amino acids. Germline values: CDR1 SGHRS, CDR2 YFSETQ. Trimming stripped 4 bases from V and 0 bases from J, with 14 bases between. The DNA for the CDR3 is TGCGCCAGCAGCGGAGGGGTGTTGATCTCCTACAATGAGCAGTTCTTC. Residues: CASSGGVLISYNEQFF.

J is TRBJ2-7 and V is TRBV7-9; 8 bases are a match to TRBD1. V gave up 2 bases and J gave up 2 bases; unmatched junction bases: 8. This CDR3 has 16 residues. Per the germline V gene, CDR1 is SEHNR and CDR2 is FQNEAQ (reference sequence). The CDR3 coding sequence is TGTGCCAGCAGCTTACCTGCCAGGACAGGGACCTACGAGCAGTACTTC. Amino acid sequence: CASSLPARTGTYEQYF.

V usage is TRBV12-3 or TRBV12-4 and J usage is TRBJ2-1; 7 nucleotides match TRBD2. The CDR3 length is 13 residues. J was trimmed by 6 bases and V by 5 bases; bases with no gene match: 4. CDR3 protein: CASSRGRANEQFF. The CDR3 DNA sequence: TGTGCCAGCAGTCGAGGGAGGGCCAATGAGCAGTTCTTC.

The chain has TRBV7-9 and TRBJ2-2; 9 bases are a match to TRBD1. The germline V gene has CDR1 SEHNR and CDR2 FQNEAQ (reference sequence). V lost 5 bases, J lost 6 bases, and 7 bases stayed unmatched. The CDR3 loop spans 15 amino acids. In nucleotides, the CDR3 is TGTGCCAGCAGCCAACAGGGGGCAGGGGCCGGGGAGCTGTTTTTT. The encoded protein is CASSQQGAGAGELFF.

The V and J genes are TRBV7-8 and TRBJ2-1; 11 bases match TRBD2. There are 16 residues in the CDR3. Losses at the gene ends were 5 bases for V and 4 bases for J; bases not matched to a gene: 7. The germline gives CDR1 SGHVS, CDR2 FQNEAQ. The DNA for the CDR3 is TGTGCCAGCAGCCTTAGCGGGAGGGGGATTTACAATGAGCAGTTCTTC. Its protein product is CASSLSGRGIYNEQFF. The whole variable domain, remainder taken from reference TRBV7-8 and TRBJ2-1, is GAGVSQSPRYKVAKRGQDVALRCDPISGHVSLFWYQQALGQGPEFLTYFQNEAQLDKSGLPSDRFFAERPEGSVSTLKIQRTQQEDSAVYLCASSLSGRGIYNEQFFGPGTRLTVL.

The genes are TRBV10-2 and TRBJ2-7, with unresolved D. The CDR3 runs to 13 residues. Germline CDR1 and CDR2: WSHSY and SAAADI. V shed 0 bases and J shed 0 bases, with 3 bases lying between them. CDR3 DNA: TGCGCCAGCAGTGAGTCTAGCTCCTACGAGCAGTACTTC. It is translated as CASSESSSYEQYF.

This chain links TRBV2 with TRBJ1-1; D is unclear. This CDR3 has 13 amino acids. The ends were cut back, 2 bases at V and 0 bases at J, with 4 bases in the middle. Germline CDR1 is SNHLY and CDR2 is FYNNEI. DNA of the CDR3: TGTGCCAGCAGTGAACAGGTGAACACTGAAGCTTTCTTT. It translates to CASSEQVNTEAFF. The full variable domain, in which reference TRBV2 and TRBJ1-1 provide the parts outside the CDR3, is EPEVTQTPSHQVTQMGQEVILRCVPISNHLYFYWYRQILGQKVEFLVSFYNNEISEKSEIFDDQFSVERPDGSNFTLKIRSTKLEDSAMYFCASSEQVNTEAFFGQGTRLTVV.

J is TRBJ2-7 and V is TRBV10-2; TRBD1 matches 8 bases. The V gene end was trimmed by 7 bases and the J gene end by 6 bases; junction bases not matched to a gene: 11. Germline assignment: CDR1 WSHSY and CDR2 SAAADI. This CDR3 has 14 amino acids. CDR3 amino acids: CASTPTGVEAEQYF. As DNA, the CDR3 is TGCGCCAGCACCCCGACAGGGGTCGAGGCCGAGCAGTACTTC.

The rearrangement joins TRBV28 to TRBJ1-5, with D maybe TRBD1 (6 bases). The V end lost 5 bases, the J end lost 0 bases, and 11 bases lay between the germline ends. The CDR3 spans 15 residues. Per the germline V gene, CDR1 is MDHEN and CDR2 is SYDVKM. CDR3 sequence (DNA): TGTGCCAGCAGTGTCTACAGGGATAGCAATCAGCCCCAGCATTTT. Its translation: CASSVYRDSNQPQHF.

The rearrangement uses TRBV28 and TRBJ2-7; a possible D gene is TRBD2 (5 bases). The CDR3 totals 13 residues. CDR1 and CDR2 (germline): MDHEN, SYDVKM. Trimming left V 8 bases short and J 6 bases short, with 17 bases between. CDR3 nucleotides: TGTGCCAGCGTAGAACAAACTAGAGGCGAGCAGTACTTC. It encodes CASVEQTRGEQYF.

This chain uses TRBV6-5 with TRBJ1-5; D gene ambiguous. Germline assignment: CDR1 MNHEY and CDR2 SVGAGI. Trimming removed 5 bases at V and 0 bases at J, with 11 bases between. The CDR3 loop spans 15 amino acids. The CDR3 DNA sequence: TGTGCCAGCAGTACCCACAGAGATAGCAATCAGCCCCAGCATTTT. It yields the protein CASSTHRDSNQPQHF.

The chain recombines TRBV5-6 with TRBJ2-5, with 7 bases that match TRBD1. This CDR3 is built from 14 residues. Germline CDR1 SGHDT, CDR2 YYEEEE. Trimming cost V 0 bases and J 6 bases; bases outside gene matches: 5. The CDR3 nucleotides read TGTGCCAGCAGCTTGGGGGCAGGGGGAAAGACCCAGTACTTC. Its protein product is CASSLGAGGKTQYF.

This chain uses TRBV6-2 or TRBV6-3 with TRBJ1-1; no clear D. CDR1 and CDR2 (germline): MNHEY, SVGEGT. V gave up 4 bases and J gave up 1 base, with 10 bases separating them. The CDR3 loop spans 14 amino acids. CDR3 sequence: CASSFTPGNTEAFF. CDR3 nucleotide sequence: TGTGCCAGCAGTTTCACCCCAGGGAACACTGAAGCTTTCTTT.

This clone came up once. The chain uses TRBV6-4 and TRBJ1-5; 10 positions agree with TRBD1. The CDR3 loop spans 16 amino acids. The J segment lost 0 bases and the V segment lost 7 bases, leaving 6 bases of the junction unmatched. CDR1 is MRHNA and CDR2 is SNTAGT in the germline V gene. The CDR3 region is CASMGDRGYSNQPQHF. The CDR3 DNA is TGTGCCAGCATGGGGGACAGGGGTTATAGCAATCAGCCCCAGCATTTT.

The chain carries TRBV5-1 and TRBJ2-1, with 9 bases lining up with TRBD1. The J segment lost 6 bases and the V segment lost 3 bases, leaving 22 bases of the junction unmatched. Germline V gene data show CDR1 as SGHRS and CDR2 as YFSETQ. This CDR3 comprises 20 residues. CDR3 DNA: TGCGCCAGCAGCTGGGGCTTGGGACAGGGTTCGGGTATATTCCCCAATGAGCAGTTCTTC. It yields the protein CASSWGLGQGSGIFPNEQFF.

The chain uses TRBV13 and TRBJ2-5; no clear D gene. V lost 4 bases, J lost 5 bases, and 11 bases lay in between. Germline V gene sequence: CDR1 PRHDT, CDR2 FYEKMQ (reference sequence). CDR3 length: 13 amino acids. For the CDR3, the DNA is TGTGCCAGCAGCTCACCCCTCGGGGAGACCCAGTACTTC. Translating gives CASSSPLGETQYF.

The rearrangement joins TRBV10-1 to TRBJ2-7; 9 bases agree with TRBD1. V shed 8 bases, J shed 6 bases, and the junction held 8 bases outside the gene matches. This CDR3 contains 13 residues. Germline V lookup: CDR1 WNHNN, CDR2 SYGVQD (reference sequence). CDR3 protein: CASATGTGREQYF. CDR3 nucleotides: TGCGCCAGCGCAACCGGGACAGGGCGCGAGCAGTACTTC.

The chain has TRBV7-9 and TRBJ1-2; tentatively, D is TRBD1 (5 bases). The CDR3 sequence is 15 residues long. Per germline, CDR1 SEHNR and CDR2 FQNEAQ (reference sequence). V lost 1 base to trimming and J lost 4 bases, with 13 bases between them. The CDR3 spells CASSLGEGTGYGYTF. Here the CDR3 DNA reads TGTGCCAGCAGCTTAGGGGAAGGGACTGGCTATGGCTACACCTTC. Combining the CDR3 with reference TRBV7-9 and TRBJ1-2 gives the whole variable domain DTGVSQNPRHKITKRGQNVTFRCDPISEHNRLYWYRQTLGQGPEFLTYFQNEAQLEKSRLLSDRFSAERPKGSFSTLEIQRTEQGDSAMYLCASSLGEGTGYGYTFGSGTRLTVV.

The chain joins TRBV3-1 (or the pseudogene TRBV3-2) to TRBJ2-7; D perhaps matches TRBD1 (6 bases). Germline values: CDR1 LGHDT, CDR2 YNNKEL (reference sequence). Between the trimmed V and J ends, which lost 1 base and 3 bases, there was a span of 16 bases. The CDR3 loop spans 16 amino acids. In nucleotides, the CDR3 is TGTGCCAGCAGCCAAGGTTGGGGGCAGTTAAGCTACGAGCAGTACTTC. This codes for CASSQGWGQLSYEQYF.

V is TRBV19 and J is TRBJ2-2, with 12 bases that match TRBD2. J gave up 4 bases and V 8 bases, and 2 bases lay outside the gene matches. Looked up from germline, CDR1 is LNHDA and CDR2 is SQIVND (reference sequence). CDR3 size: 14 residues. CDR3: CASGTSGRTGELFF. The CDR3, as DNA: TGTGCCAGTGGGACTAGCGGGCGCACCGGGGAGCTGTTTTTT.